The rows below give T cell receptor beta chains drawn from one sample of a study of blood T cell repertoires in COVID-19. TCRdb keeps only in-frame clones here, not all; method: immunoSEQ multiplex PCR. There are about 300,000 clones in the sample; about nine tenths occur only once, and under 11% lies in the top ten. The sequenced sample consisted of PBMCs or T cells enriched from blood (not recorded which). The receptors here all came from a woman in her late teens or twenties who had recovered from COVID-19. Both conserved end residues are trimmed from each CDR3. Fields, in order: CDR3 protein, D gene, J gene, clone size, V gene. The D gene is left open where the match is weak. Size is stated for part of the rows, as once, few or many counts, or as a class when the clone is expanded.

CDR3aa: ASSIPGDSNQPQH
d_gene: .
j_gene: TRBJ1-5
abundance: .
v_gene: TRBV19

CDR3aa: ASHLPGQGNYGYT
d_gene: TRBD1
j_gene: TRBJ1-2
abundance: .
v_gene: TRBV28

CDR3aa: AVRLYNEQF
d_gene: .
j_gene: TRBJ2-1
abundance: .
v_gene: TRBV30

CDR3aa: ASSFQRGGEGETQY
d_gene: TRBD2
j_gene: TRBJ2-5
abundance: once
v_gene: TRBV7-2

CDR3aa: AWSERNQPQH
d_gene: .
j_gene: TRBJ1-5
abundance: .
v_gene: TRBV30

CDR3aa: ASSLAARELGSPLH
d_gene: .
j_gene: TRBJ1-6
abundance: .
v_gene: TRBV7-8

CDR3aa: ASSQDTIPEAF
d_gene: .
j_gene: TRBJ1-1
abundance: .
v_gene: TRBV4-1

CDR3aa: ASSQDILGTERGQPQH
d_gene: TRBD1
j_gene: TRBJ1-5
abundance: .
v_gene: TRBV4-2

CDR3aa: ASSLESGQAYNEQF
d_gene: TRBD1
j_gene: TRBJ2-1
abundance: .
v_gene: TRBV5-1

CDR3aa: ASSERGARGYT
d_gene: .
j_gene: TRBJ1-2
abundance: .
v_gene: TRBV2

CDR3aa: ASSEEEGSNEKLF
d_gene: .
j_gene: TRBJ1-4
abundance: .
v_gene: TRBV2

CDR3aa: ASSPWGTGGVAGNTIY
d_gene: TRBD1
j_gene: TRBJ1-3
abundance: .
v_gene: TRBV3-1/TRBV3-2

CDR3aa: ASTTTVEYGYT
d_gene: .
j_gene: TRBJ1-2
abundance: .
v_gene: TRBV2

CDR3aa: ASSLGPGQGLTEAF
d_gene: TRBD1
j_gene: TRBJ1-1
abundance: .
v_gene: TRBV5-8

CDR3aa: AWSRGLAGGPDYTQY
d_gene: TRBD2
j_gene: TRBJ2-3
abundance: .
v_gene: TRBV30

CDR3aa: ASSISSQAAEAF
d_gene: .
j_gene: TRBJ1-1
abundance: .
v_gene: TRBV19

CDR3aa: ASSYFHSGTGGWREQY
d_gene: TRBD1
j_gene: TRBJ2-7
abundance: .
v_gene: TRBV6-2/TRBV6-3

CDR3aa: ATGTGGSETQY
d_gene: TRBD1
j_gene: TRBJ2-5
abundance: .
v_gene: TRBV24-1

CDR3aa: ASSPLGLRRHINYGYT
d_gene: .
j_gene: TRBJ1-2
abundance: .
v_gene: TRBV4-1

CDR3aa: ASSSVRFASGRSSTDTQY
d_gene: TRBD2
j_gene: TRBJ2-3
abundance: .
v_gene: TRBV28

CDR3aa: ASSQDVQGAWYGYT
d_gene: TRBD1
j_gene: TRBJ1-2
abundance: .
v_gene: TRBV4-1

CDR3aa: SVGAGSYGYT
d_gene: .
j_gene: TRBJ1-2
abundance: .
v_gene: TRBV29-1

CDR3aa: ASTDSSSYEQY
d_gene: .
j_gene: TRBJ2-7
abundance: .
v_gene: TRBV28

CDR3aa: ASRRRDNHSNQPQH
d_gene: .
j_gene: TRBJ1-5
abundance: .
v_gene: TRBV19

CDR3aa: ASRDGWTYEQY
d_gene: .
j_gene: TRBJ2-7
abundance: .
v_gene: TRBV27

CDR3aa: AWSVRPGALH
d_gene: .
j_gene: TRBJ1-6
abundance: .
v_gene: TRBV30

CDR3aa: ATSDSDRNTDTQY
d_gene: TRBD1
j_gene: TRBJ2-3
abundance: .
v_gene: TRBV24-1

CDR3aa: AISSNTVQETQY
d_gene: .
j_gene: TRBJ2-5
abundance: .
v_gene: TRBV10-3